This T cell receptor beta chain is from a study of blood T cell repertoires in COVID-19. As for the study in general: There were acute and convalescent COVID-19 samples, and they came from the United States, Italy and Spain. PBMCs, B-cell-depleted T cells, or T cells provided the cDNA or gDNA that made up the material.

Original methodology: Reference gene primer amplification yielded estimated nucleated cell counts. Some clones are missing from TCRdb's copy, which holds only in-frame ones; the method was immunoSEQ multiplex PCR. V, J and clone size are those of that table, while D and trimming were read from the DNA. The repertoire includes about 150,000 clones, roughly 85% of them detected once, and around 8.1% sits in the top ten. In germline, CDR1 is SGHNT, CDR2 YENEEA. J was trimmed by 9 bases and V by 1 base; bases with no gene match: 10. The length of the CDR3 is 16 residues. The sequencing sample was made of peripheral blood. The V gene is TRBV11-3, the J gene TRBJ2-1; TRBD2 aligns across 9 bases. This TCR derives from a woman in her sixties with COVID-19, enrolled during active disease. As DNA, the CDR3 is TGTGCCAGCAGCTTAGGGAAGGGACTAGCCGGGGGTGAGCAGTTCTTC. Encoded protein: CASSLGKGLAGGEQFF.